The rows below give T cell receptor beta chains drawn from one sample of a study of identifying expanded T cells in peripheral blood. TCRdb keeps only in-frame clones here, not all; method: immunoSEQ multiplex PCR. The repertoire holds roughly 78,000 clones, roughly 90% seen once, with 2.5% to 3.5% in the top ten. Sequenced material: blood. All receptors come from a person aged 18 to 75 in good health. Both conserved end residues are part of each CDR3. Clone size appears in some rows only: once, few, many, or a class for an expanded clone.

cdr3_aa | v_call | clone_size | j_call
CASSLAGGPREQYF | TRBV11-1 | . | TRBJ2-7
CASRLAIRDLEFF | TRBV12-2 | . | TRBJ2-1
CASSLVIGMGELFF | TRBV11-2 | once | TRBJ2-2
CASSLGRDQPQHF | TRBV13 | few | TRBJ1-5
CASSLVDRGNSPLHF | TRBV5-7 | . | TRBJ1-6
CASSQEGLAGSRSKNIQYF | TRBV4-2 | . | TRBJ2-4
CASSLEGRGRYSGELFF | TRBV7-9 | once | TRBJ2-2
CASGGFSYEQYF | TRBV7-2 | . | TRBJ2-7
CASSEGPETEKLFF | TRBV6-1 | . | TRBJ1-4
CASGLALAGGAYNEQFF | TRBV12-5 | . | TRBJ2-1
CASSPGNTEAFF | TRBV18 | few | TRBJ1-1
CASSTVSHLGYTF | TRBV6-5 | . | TRBJ1-2